Each of the 15 T cell receptor beta chains below was sequenced from the same sample in a study of long-term antiretroviral therapy in people with HIV. Sequencing relied on immunoSEQ assay v3.0, run at survey level. The table came from immunoSEQ multiplex PCR; TCRdb's copy has only in-frame clones and leaves some out. The sample gives about 18,000 clones, about 82% of which show up once; around 19% is in the top ten. The sample consisted of unsorted PBMCs, taken 0.6 years after starting antiretroviral therapy. The receptor source for this set is a woman in her late teens or twenties with HIV.

V is TRBV6-5 and J is TRBJ2-2; no firm D call. CDR3 size: 14 residues. The germline V and J ends were trimmed by 0 bases and 6 bases, with 8 bases remaining between them. Germline values: CDR1 MNHEY, CDR2 SVGAGI. The CDR3 DNA is TGTGCCAGCAGTTACTCGCCTAGAGCCGGGGAGCTGTTTTTT. Translating it yields CASSYSPRAGELFF.

This clone was recorded only once. The chain uses TRBV30 and TRBJ2-3; the match to TRBD1 covers 7 bases. Germline V CDR1 and CDR2: GTSNPN, SVGIG (reference sequence). The CDR3 loop spans 12 amino acids. The junction had 7 bases not matched to a gene; V was cut back by 5 bases and J by 8 bases. The CDR3 here is CAWATGMSTQYF. CDR3 DNA sequence: TGTGCCTGGGCGACAGGGATGAGTACGCAGTATTTT.

This clone was detected once. This chain links TRBV7-9 with TRBJ2-5; 8 bases fit TRBD2. CDR1 SEHNR and CDR2 FQNEAQ come from the germline V gene (reference sequence). The trim removed 5 bases at V and 1 base at J, leaving 9 bases unmatched. This CDR3 comprises 16 residues. The CDR3 loop is CASSESSSGVQETQYF. The CDR3 DNA follows: TGTGCCAGCAGCGAGAGTAGTAGCGGGGTCCAAGAGACCCAGTACTTC.

The chain combines TRBV10-2 with TRBJ2-7, with D unclear. Trimming removed 4 bases at V and 0 bases at J, with 7 bases between. This CDR3 contains 13 residues. Germline values: CDR1 WSHSY, CDR2 SAAADI. The CDR3 sequence: CASSVGTSYEQYF. The CDR3 bases are TGCGCCAGCAGTGTGGGAACCTCCTACGAGCAGTACTTC.

This clone was seen once. This chain links TRBV30 with TRBJ1-1; D gene ambiguous. V lost 2 bases and J 0 bases, leaving 7 bases between the germline ends. This CDR3 has 13 amino acids. The V gene's germline CDR1 is GTSNPN and CDR2 SVGIG (reference sequence). The CDR3 protein is CAWSLTLNTEAFF. The DNA for the CDR3 is TGTGCCTGGAGTTTGACTCTGAACACTGAAGCTTTCTTT.

Points on this clone: Other nucleotide sequences in the sample specify the same CDR3. The chain combines TRBV30 with TRBJ2-7; no firm D call. The CDR3 covers 13 residues. Per germline, CDR1 GTSNPN and CDR2 SVGIG (reference sequence). Trimming cost V 0 bases and J 0 bases, with 6 bases left between them. As DNA, the CDR3 is TGTGCCTGGAGTGTATCCCTCTCCTACGAGCAGTACTTC. Protein product: CAWSVSLSYEQYF.

The chain employs TRBV2 and TRBJ2-7; D gene uncertain. This CDR3 comprises 17 residues. Deletions cut 3 bases from V and 0 bases from J, with 18 bases between. Germline V gene sequence: CDR1 SNHLY, CDR2 FYNNEI. The CDR3 DNA reads TGTGCCAGCAGTGATGGCAGCTGGGTCGGCCTCTCCTACGAGCAGTACTTC. As protein: CASSDGSWVGLSYEQYF.

This clone was recorded a few times. The chain recombines TRBV19 with TRBJ1-1; D may be TRBD1 (5 bases). V gave up 5 bases and J gave up 3 bases, with 16 bases separating them. The CDR3 spans 15 residues. The germline CDR1 and CDR2 sequences are LNHDA and SQIVND (reference sequence). CDR3 nucleotide sequence: TGTGCCAGTAGTCAAGCGGGACTGTTCTACACTGAAGCTTTCTTT. Translated: CASSQAGLFYTEAFF.

The rearrangement joins TRBV2 to TRBJ2-7; unclear D gene. Germline values: CDR1 SNHLY, CDR2 FYNNEI. This CDR3 has 10 residues. The V end lost 9 bases, the J end lost 7 bases, and 10 bases lay between the germline ends. The CDR3 protein is CASSLGEQYF. The CDR3, as DNA: TGTGCCAGTAGCCTGGGGGAGCAGTACTTC.

This clone was detected only once. The chain employs TRBV6-1 and TRBJ2-5; D could derive from TRBD1 or TRBD2 (5 bases each). Germline values: CDR1 MNHNS, CDR2 SASEGT. This CDR3 has 14 amino acids. Trimming pared 2 bases from V and 5 bases from J, leaving 12 bases between. This CDR3 reads CASSELDWGETQYF. The CDR3 region has the DNA TGTGCCAGCAGTGAATTGGATTGGGGGGAGACCCAGTACTTC.

The chain couples TRBV6-1 to TRBJ2-1, with TRBD2 matching 12 bases. The CDR3 is 16 amino acids. Germline assignment: CDR1 MNHNS and CDR2 SASEGT. The ends lost 4 bases at V and 7 bases at J; junction bases unmatched: 8. CDR3 nucleotide sequence: TGTGCCAGCAGTGCGAGCCGACTAGCGGGAGCGAATGAGCAGTTCTTC. It yields the protein CASSASRLAGANEQFF.

This sequence joins TRBV6-5 and TRBJ2-1; the D call may be TRBD1 or TRBD2 (5 bases each). The CDR3 extends over 13 amino acids. Trimming left V 8 bases short and J 2 bases short, with 10 bases between. Germline CDR1 MNHEY, CDR2 SVGAGI. The CDR3 DNA reads TGTGCCAGCCGAGGGGATCCCTACAATGAGCAGTTCTTC. Translated, it gives CASRGDPYNEQFF.

This chain joins TRBV7-2 and TRBJ1-2, with no clear D. V shed 7 bases and J shed 0 bases, with 9 bases lying between them. The CDR3 runs 13 residues. Germline V gene sequence: CDR1 SGHTA, CDR2 FQGNSA. The CDR3 spells CASTIGANYGYTF. CDR3 DNA: TGTGCCAGCACCATCGGAGCTAACTATGGCTACACCTTC.

J is TRBJ2-7 and V is TRBV29-1; 8 nucleotides match TRBD1. Per the germline V gene, CDR1 is SQVTM and CDR2 is ANQGSEA. The V gene end was trimmed by 3 bases and the J gene end by 7 bases; junction bases not matched to a gene: 2. There are 11 residues in the CDR3. The CDR3 region is CSVDGQGEQYF. The CDR3 bases are TGCAGCGTTGACGGACAGGGAGAGCAGTACTTC.

This chain connects TRBV27 to TRBJ2-7; 7 bases are shared with TRBD1. V lost 5 bases, J lost 6 bases, and 10 bases stayed unmatched. In germline, CDR1 is MNHEY, CDR2 SMNVEV (reference sequence). The CDR3 totals 14 residues. CDR3 sequence (DNA): TGTGCCAGCAGTCCCATCGACAGGGTGAGCGAGCAGTACTTC. Its protein is CASSPIDRVSEQYF.